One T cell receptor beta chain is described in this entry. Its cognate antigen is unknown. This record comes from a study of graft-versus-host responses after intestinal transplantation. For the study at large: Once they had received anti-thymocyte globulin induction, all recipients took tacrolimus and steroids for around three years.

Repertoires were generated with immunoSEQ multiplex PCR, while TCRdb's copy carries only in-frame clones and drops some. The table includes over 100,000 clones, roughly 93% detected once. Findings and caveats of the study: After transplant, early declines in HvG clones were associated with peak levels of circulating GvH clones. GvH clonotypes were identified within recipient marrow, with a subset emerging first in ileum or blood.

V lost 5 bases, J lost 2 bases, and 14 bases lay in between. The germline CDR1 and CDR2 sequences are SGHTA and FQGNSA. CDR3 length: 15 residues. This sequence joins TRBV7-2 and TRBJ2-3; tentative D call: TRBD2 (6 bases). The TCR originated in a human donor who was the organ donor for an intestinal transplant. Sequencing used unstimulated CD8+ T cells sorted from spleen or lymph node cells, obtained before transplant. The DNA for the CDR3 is TGTGCCAGCAGCCCCGGACTATATTCCACAGATACGCAGTATTTT. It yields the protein CASSPGLYSTDTQYF.